The TCR beta chain under discussion was sequenced for a study of blood T cell repertoires in COVID-19. Clones were sequenced by immunoSEQ multiplex PCR, and TCRdb holds only the in-frame ones, with some missing. The repertoire holds 160,000 or so clones, with approximately 87% as singletons. Germline values: CDR1 SGHRS, CDR2 YFSETQ. V was clipped by 1 base and J by 0 bases, with 8 bases between them. The CDR3 sequence is 14 residues long. Sequences were obtained from peripheral blood. The J gene is TRBJ2-7, the V gene TRBV5-1; a possible D gene is TRBD1 (5 bases). The TCR was taken from a woman in her seventies with acute or convalescent COVID-19. The CDR3 loop is CASSLSRDSYEQYF. The CDR3 DNA is TGCGCCAGCAGCTTGAGCAGGGACTCCTACGAGCAGTACTTC. The full variable domain, completed using reference TRBV5-1 and TRBJ2-7, is KAGVTQTPRYLIKTRGQQVTLSCSPISGHRSVSWYQQTPGQGLQFLFEYFSETQRNKGNFPGRFSGRQFSNSRSEMNVSTLELGDSALYLCASSLSRDSYEQYFGPGTRLTVT.